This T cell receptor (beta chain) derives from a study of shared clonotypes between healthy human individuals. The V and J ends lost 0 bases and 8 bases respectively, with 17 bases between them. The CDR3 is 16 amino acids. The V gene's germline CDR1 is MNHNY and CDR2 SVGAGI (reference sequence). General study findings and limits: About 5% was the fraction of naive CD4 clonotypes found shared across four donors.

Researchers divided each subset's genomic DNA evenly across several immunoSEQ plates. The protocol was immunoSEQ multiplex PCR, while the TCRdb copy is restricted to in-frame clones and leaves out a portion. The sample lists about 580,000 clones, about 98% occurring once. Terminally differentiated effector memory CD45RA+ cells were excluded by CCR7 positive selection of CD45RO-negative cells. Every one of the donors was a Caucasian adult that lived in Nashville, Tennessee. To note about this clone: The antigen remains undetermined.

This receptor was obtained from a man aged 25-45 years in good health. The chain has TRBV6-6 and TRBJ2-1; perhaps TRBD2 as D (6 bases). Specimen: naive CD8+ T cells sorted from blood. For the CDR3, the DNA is TGTGCCAGCAGTTACTCCCGGGACTCCCTAATGGATGAGCAGTTCTTC. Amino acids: CASSYSRDSLMDEQFF.